These 19 T cell receptor beta chains came from one sample sequenced in a study of early T cells in non-severe SARS-CoV-2 infection. Each CDR3 protein is one row after TCRdb ran MiXCR on the 5' RACE reads. The sample has around 71,000 distinct CDR3 sequences; 13% to 15% are singletons. This material consisted of whole blood, taken at baseline. Every receptor here comes from an adult who was a healthcare worker with PCR-confirmed SARS-CoV-2 infection or an uninfected control (not recorded which).

There are a few counts of this clonotype. The V gene is TRBV28, the J gene TRBJ1-6; a possible D gene is TRBD1 (6 bases). The V gene's germline CDR1 is MDHEN and CDR2 SYDVKM. V lost 3 bases to trimming and J lost 4 bases, with 10 bases between them. The CDR3 has 15 amino acids. DNA of the CDR3: TGTGCCAGCAGTTTGGGAGGACAGTATAATTCACCCCTCCACTTT. This gives the protein CASSLGGQYNSPLHF.

The V call is TRBV4-1, the J call TRBJ2-7; 10 nucleotides align to TRBD1. CDR3 length: 16 residues. Trimming took 4 bases from V and 2 from J; bases not matched to a gene: 8. Germline V CDR1 and CDR2: MGHRA, YSYEKL. The CDR3 region has the DNA TGCGCCAGCAGCCTTTCAGGGACAGGGGATCCCTACGAGCAGTACTTC. Protein product: CASSLSGTGDPYEQYF.

The chain recombines TRBV5-1 with TRBJ2-3; 7 bases are shared with TRBD2. This CDR3 region has 15 residues. J lost 5 bases, V lost 3 bases, and 9 bases had no gene match. Germline lookup yields CDR1 SGHRS and CDR2 YFSETQ. CDR3: CASSSTGLAVDTQYF. The CDR3 region has the DNA TGCGCCAGCAGCTCCACCGGGCTAGCGGTAGATACGCAGTATTTT.

This clonotype was seen many times. The chain recombines TRBV28 with TRBJ2-1; D may be TRBD1 or TRBD2 (5 bases each). The CDR3 has 17 residues. Germline CDR1 and CDR2: MDHEN and SYDVKM. Trimming removed 5 bases from V and 0 bases from J, with 17 bases in between. The CDR3 here is CASSPPTAESSYNEQFF. The CDR3, as DNA: TGTGCCAGCAGTCCCCCGACAGCGGAAAGCTCCTACAATGAGCAGTTCTTC.

This clonotype was found many times. The rearrangement links TRBV18 to TRBJ1-2; possible D gene TRBD1, 6 bases. CDR3 length equals 14 residues. V shed 2 bases and J shed 3 bases, with 10 bases lying between them. Germline CDR1 reads KGHSH; CDR2 reads LQKENI. DNA of the CDR3: TGTGCCAGCTCACCAACAGGGAAAGACTATGGCTACACCTTC. The encoded protein is CASSPTGKDYGYTF.

This clonotype was counted only a few times. The chain is built from TRBV28 and TRBJ2-6; unclear D gene. Between the trimmed V and J ends, which lost 4 bases and 0 bases, there was a span of 10 bases. The germline V gene has CDR1 MDHEN and CDR2 SYDVKM. The CDR3 extends over 16 amino acids. This CDR3 is CASSSERGSGANVLTF. The CDR3 DNA reads as TGTGCCAGCAGTTCTGAAAGAGGCTCTGGGGCCAACGTCCTGACTTTC.

The gene calls are TRBV7-9 and TRBJ1-1, with D hard to call. V was trimmed by 1 base and J by 11 bases, leaving 11 bases between them. The CDR3 totals 12 residues. Germline V gives CDR1 SEHNR, CDR2 FQNEAQ (reference sequence). CDR3 loop: CASSLDPIVAFF. The CDR3 region has the DNA TGTGCCAGCAGCTTAGACCCCATCGTGGCTTTCTTT.

V is TRBV20-1 and J is TRBJ2-7, with D perhaps matching TRBD1 or TRBD2 (5 bases each). Germline-derived CDR1 and CDR2 are DFQATT and SNEGSKA (reference sequence). The CDR3 is 14 residues long. V lost 6 bases and J 2 bases, leaving 17 bases between the germline ends. The CDR3 loop is CSARHPLGAYEQYF. The CDR3 DNA is TGCAGTGCCCGACATCCTTTGGGGGCCTACGAGCAGTACTTC.

The chain is built from TRBV29-1 and TRBJ2-1; 14 nucleotides line up with TRBD2. This CDR3 is built from 14 residues. The V segment lost 3 bases and the J segment 7 bases; nucleotides outside the gene matches: 2. CDR1 is SQVTM and CDR2 is ANQGSEA in the germline V gene. The CDR3, as DNA: TGCAGCGTTGACGGACTAGCGGGAGGAAATGAGCAGTTCTTC. This encodes CSVDGLAGGNEQFF.

V usage is TRBV5-1 and J usage is TRBJ2-3; 11 bases align to TRBD1. There are 17 residues in the CDR3. Germline CDR1 is SGHRS and CDR2 is YFSETQ. After removal of 3 bases from V and 1 base from J, the junction contained 7 bases not matched to a gene. CDR3 loop: CASSSGTGGFGTDTQYF. Written as DNA, the CDR3 is TGCGCCAGCAGCTCCGGGACAGGGGGTTTTGGCACAGATACGCAGTATTTT.

This clonotype was counted at least ten times. V gene TRBV19 combines with J gene TRBJ2-1; TRBD2 matches 8 bases. V shed 3 bases and J 2 bases; nucleotides not matched to a gene: 6. CDR3 length equals 16 residues. Germline V gene lookup returns CDR1 LNHDA and CDR2 SQIVND (reference sequence). The CDR3 DNA reads TGTGCCAGTAGTATGAGAAGCGGGAGAGCCTACAATGAGCAGTTCTTC. Translation: CASSMRSGRAYNEQFF.

This clonotype was observed a single time. The V and J genes are TRBV27 and TRBJ2-3; maybe TRBD1 (5 bases). The V gene's germline CDR1 is MNHEY and CDR2 SMNVEV (reference sequence). The CDR3 runs to 14 residues. Trimming took 6 bases from V and 4 from J, leaving 14 bases between them. The CDR3 DNA follows: TGTGCCAGCAGCCCTCTAGGCAGGGCAGATACGCAGTATTTT. Translated: CASSPLGRADTQYF.

This clonotype counts as medium-sized. The V call is TRBV6-4, the J call TRBJ2-1; 10 positions match TRBD2. In germline, CDR1 is MRHNA, CDR2 SNTAGT. The V gene end was trimmed by 3 bases and the J gene end by 5 bases; junction bases not matched to a gene: 1. There are 14 residues in the CDR3. The CDR3 nucleotides are TGTGCCAGCAGTGAAGCGGGAGGGCACAATGAGCAGTTCTTC. Protein sequence: CASSEAGGHNEQFF.

In its sample, this clonotype ranks as medium-sized. The V call is TRBV6-1, the J call TRBJ2-2; 8 bases map to TRBD2. After removal of 4 bases from V and 5 bases from J, the junction contained 3 bases not matched to a gene. This CDR3 is 14 amino acids long. Germline V lookup: CDR1 MNHNS, CDR2 SASEGT. CDR3 in DNA: TGTGCCAGCAGTGGACAGCGGGAGACCGGGGAGCTGTTTTTT. Protein product: CASSGQRETGELFF.

This clonotype came up many times. This chain joins TRBV20-1 and TRBJ2-1, with 9 bases fitting TRBD2. This CDR3 is built from 15 residues. Germline V gene lookup returns CDR1 DFQATT and CDR2 SNEGSKA (reference sequence). The V segment lost 0 bases and the J segment 9 bases; nucleotides outside the gene matches: 9. The CDR3 sequence is CSARDYAGGPTEQFF. The CDR3 DNA reads TGCAGTGCTAGAGATTATGCGGGAGGGCCAACTGAGCAGTTCTTC.

The chain carries TRBV18 and TRBJ2-7, with 8 bases identical to TRBD2. Losses at the gene ends were 6 bases for V and 0 bases for J; bases not matched to a gene: 7. This CDR3 has 15 residues. Germline assignment: CDR1 KGHSH and CDR2 LQKENI. For the CDR3, the DNA is TGTGCCAGCTCTTTTAGCGGGACCAGCTCCTACGAGCAGTACTTC. Its translation is CASSFSGTSSYEQYF.

This clonotype turned up a few times. The CDR3 nucleotides are TGCGCCAGCAGCCCCCGAATGAACACTGAAGCTTTCTTT. Translated: CASSPRMNTEAFF. This sequence joins TRBV4-1 and TRBJ1-1, with no clear D. This CDR3 contains 13 residues. Trimming took off 4 bases at V and 0 bases at J, with 6 bases between the two ends. The germline V gene encodes CDR1 MGHRA and CDR2 YSYEKL.

V is TRBV5-1 and J is TRBJ1-1; 9 bases fit TRBD1. V was pared by 3 bases and J by 5 bases, with 8 bases of the junction left unmatched. Germline V lookup: CDR1 SGHRS, CDR2 YFSETQ. This CDR3 has 15 residues. CDR3: CASSSSGTGTTEAFF. Written as DNA, the CDR3 is TGCGCCAGCAGCTCCTCCGGGACAGGGACAACTGAAGCTTTCTTT.

This chain connects TRBV28 to TRBJ2-6, with unresolved D. Germline assignment: CDR1 MDHEN and CDR2 SYDVKM. The CDR3 has 15 amino acids. Deletions cut 1 base from V and 2 bases from J, with 6 bases between. This CDR3 is CASSLSVAGANVLTF. The DNA for the CDR3 is TGTGCCAGCAGTTTATCAGTGGCTGGGGCCAACGTCCTGACTTTC.